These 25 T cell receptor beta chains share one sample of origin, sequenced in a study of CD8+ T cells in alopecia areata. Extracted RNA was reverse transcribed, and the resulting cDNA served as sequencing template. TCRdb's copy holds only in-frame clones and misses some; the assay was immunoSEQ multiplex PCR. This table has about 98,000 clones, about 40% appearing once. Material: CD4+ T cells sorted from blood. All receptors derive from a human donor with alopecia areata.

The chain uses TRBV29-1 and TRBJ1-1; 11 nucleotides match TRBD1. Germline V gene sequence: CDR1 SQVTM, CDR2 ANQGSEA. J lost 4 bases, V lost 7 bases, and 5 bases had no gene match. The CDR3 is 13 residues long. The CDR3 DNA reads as TGCAGCGCTGGGGACAGGGGGTTCACTGAAGCTTTCTTT. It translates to CSAGDRGFTEAFF.

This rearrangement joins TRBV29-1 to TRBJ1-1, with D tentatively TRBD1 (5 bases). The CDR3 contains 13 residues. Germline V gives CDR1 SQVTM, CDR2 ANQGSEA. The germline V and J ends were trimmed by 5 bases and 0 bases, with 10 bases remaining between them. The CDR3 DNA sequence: TGCAGCGTTAAACAGGTCCTGAACACTGAAGCTTTCTTT. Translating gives CSVKQVLNTEAFF.

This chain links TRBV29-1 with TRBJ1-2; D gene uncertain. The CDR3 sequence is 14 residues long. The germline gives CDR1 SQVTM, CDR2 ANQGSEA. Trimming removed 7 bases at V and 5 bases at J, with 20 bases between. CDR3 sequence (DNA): TGCAGCGCGCGGGATGGAGAGGGTTATTATGGCTACACCTTC. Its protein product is CSARDGEGYYGYTF.

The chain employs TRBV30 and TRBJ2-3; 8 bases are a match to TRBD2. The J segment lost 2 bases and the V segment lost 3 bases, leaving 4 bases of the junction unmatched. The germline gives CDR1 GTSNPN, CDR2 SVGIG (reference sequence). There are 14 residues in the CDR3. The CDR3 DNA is TGTGCCTGGAGCACTAGCGGTGCCACAGATACGCAGTATTTT. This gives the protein CAWSTSGATDTQYF. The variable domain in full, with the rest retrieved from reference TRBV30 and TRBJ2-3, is SQTIHQWPATLVQPVGSPLSLECTVEGTSNPNLYWYRQAAGRGLQLLFYSVGIGQISSEVPQNLSASRPQDRQFILSSKKLLLSDSGFYLCAWSTSGATDTQYFGPGTRLTVL.

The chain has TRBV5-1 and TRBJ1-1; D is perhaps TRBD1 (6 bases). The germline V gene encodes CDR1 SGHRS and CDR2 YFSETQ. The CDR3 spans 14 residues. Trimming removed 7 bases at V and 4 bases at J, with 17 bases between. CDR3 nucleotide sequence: TGCGCCAGCGGGCGGGGGGGCGTCGGCACTGAAGCTTTCTTT. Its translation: CASGRGGVGTEAFF.

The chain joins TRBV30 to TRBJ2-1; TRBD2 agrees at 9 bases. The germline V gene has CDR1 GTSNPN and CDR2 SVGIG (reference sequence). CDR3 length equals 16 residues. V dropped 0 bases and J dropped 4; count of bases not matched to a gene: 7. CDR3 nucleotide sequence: TGTGCCTGGAGTGTACGGAGGCTAGCGGGGTACAATGAGCAGTTCTTC. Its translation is CAWSVRRLAGYNEQFF.

The CDR3 DNA sequence: TGTGCCAGCAGCTTACTTAGGGTGGATACGCAGTATTTT. Its translation: CASSLLRVDTQYF. The rearrangement uses TRBV7-9 and TRBJ2-3; D unclear. Germline V lookup: CDR1 SEHNR, CDR2 FQNEAQ (reference sequence). The CDR3 loop spans 13 amino acids. The V end was cut by 2 bases, the J end by 6 bases, with 9 bases between.

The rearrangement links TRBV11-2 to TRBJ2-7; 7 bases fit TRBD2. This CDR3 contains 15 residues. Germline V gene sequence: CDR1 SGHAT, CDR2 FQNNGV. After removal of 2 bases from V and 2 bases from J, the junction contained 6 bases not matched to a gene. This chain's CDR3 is CASSLSREAPYEQYF. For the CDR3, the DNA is TGTGCCAGCAGCTTAAGCCGGGAGGCCCCCTACGAGCAGTACTTC.

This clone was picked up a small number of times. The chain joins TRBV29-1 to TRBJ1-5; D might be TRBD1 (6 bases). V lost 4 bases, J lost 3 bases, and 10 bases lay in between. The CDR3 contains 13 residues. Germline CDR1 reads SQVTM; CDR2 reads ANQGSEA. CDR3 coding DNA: TGCAGCGTTGCAGGGGATCTCAATCAGCCCCAGCATTTT. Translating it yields CSVAGDLNQPQHF.

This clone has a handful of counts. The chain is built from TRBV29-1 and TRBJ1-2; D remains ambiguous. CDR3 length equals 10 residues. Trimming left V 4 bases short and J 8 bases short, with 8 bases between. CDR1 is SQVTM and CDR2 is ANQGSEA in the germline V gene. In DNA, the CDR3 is TGCAGCGTTGGGGTCGGGGGCTACACCTTC. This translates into CSVGVGGYTF.

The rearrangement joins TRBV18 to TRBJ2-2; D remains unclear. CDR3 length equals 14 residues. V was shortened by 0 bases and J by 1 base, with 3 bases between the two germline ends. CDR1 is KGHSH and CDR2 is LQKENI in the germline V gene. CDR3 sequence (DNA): TGTGCCAGCTCACCACCAGGGAACACCGGGGAGCTGTTTTTT. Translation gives CASSPPGNTGELFF.

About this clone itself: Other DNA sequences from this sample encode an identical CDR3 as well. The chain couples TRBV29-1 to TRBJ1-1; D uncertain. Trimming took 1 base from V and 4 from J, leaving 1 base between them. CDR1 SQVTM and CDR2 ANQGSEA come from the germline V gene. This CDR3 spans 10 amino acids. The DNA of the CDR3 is TGCAGCGTTGAAGGCACTGAAGCTTTCTTT. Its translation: CSVEGTEAFF. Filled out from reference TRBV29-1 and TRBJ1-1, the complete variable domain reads SAVISQKPSRDICQRGTSLTIQCQVDSQVTMMFWYRQQPGQSLTLIATANQGSEATYESGFVIDKFPISRPNLTFSTLTVSNMSPEDSSIYLCSVEGTEAFFGQGTRLTVV.

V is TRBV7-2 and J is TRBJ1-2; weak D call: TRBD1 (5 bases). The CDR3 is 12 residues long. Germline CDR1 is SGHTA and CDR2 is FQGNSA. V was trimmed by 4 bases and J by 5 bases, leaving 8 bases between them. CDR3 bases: TGTGCCAGCAGCTCCGACAGTTATGGCTACACCTTC. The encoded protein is CASSSDSYGYTF.

The CDR3 nucleotides are TGCAGCGTTAACAGACAGGGAAACACTGAAGCTTTCTTT. It codes for CSVNRQGNTEAFF. The gene calls are TRBV29-1 and TRBJ1-1; 7 bases are a match to TRBD1. The germline gives CDR1 SQVTM, CDR2 ANQGSEA. This CDR3 contains 13 residues. With V trimmed by 5 bases and J by 2 bases, 5 bases remained unmatched.

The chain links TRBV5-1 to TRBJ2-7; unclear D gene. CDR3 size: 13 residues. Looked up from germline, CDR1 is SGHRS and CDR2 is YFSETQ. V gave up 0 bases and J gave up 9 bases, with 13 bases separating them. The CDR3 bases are TGCGCCAGCAGCTTGGATGGGGTAGACGTGCAGTACTTC. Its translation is CASSLDGVDVQYF.

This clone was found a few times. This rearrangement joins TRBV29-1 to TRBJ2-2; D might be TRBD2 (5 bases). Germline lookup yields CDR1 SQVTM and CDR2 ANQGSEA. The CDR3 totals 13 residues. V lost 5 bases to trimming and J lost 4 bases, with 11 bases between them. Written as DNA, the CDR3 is TGCAGCGTTCGCGGTGAGGGCACCGGGGAGCTGTTTTTT. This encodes CSVRGEGTGELFF.

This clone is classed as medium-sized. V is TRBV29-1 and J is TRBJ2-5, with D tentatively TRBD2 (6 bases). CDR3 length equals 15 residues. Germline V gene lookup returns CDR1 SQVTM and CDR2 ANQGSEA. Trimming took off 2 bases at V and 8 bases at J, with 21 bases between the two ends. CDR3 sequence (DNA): TGCAGCGTTGAAATGACTAGAAAAGCCCGAAATACCCAGTACTTC. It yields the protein CSVEMTRKARNTQYF.

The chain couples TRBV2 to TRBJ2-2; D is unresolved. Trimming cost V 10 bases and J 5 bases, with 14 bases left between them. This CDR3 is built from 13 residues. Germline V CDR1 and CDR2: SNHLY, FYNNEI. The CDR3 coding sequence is TGTGCCATCTCCCCCACAGAAACCGGGGAGCTGTTTTTT. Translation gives CAISPTETGELFF.

The chain's CDR3 is CARQKGGTGLNYGYTF. The CDR3 DNA reads as TGCGCCCGTCAAAAGGGGGGGACAGGGCTTAACTATGGCTACACCTTC. The chain has TRBV23-1 and TRBJ1-2; 9 bases are a match to TRBD1. TRBV23-1 is designated an ORF whose function remains uncertain. The CDR3 totals 16 residues. V dropped 11 bases and J dropped 1; count of bases not matched to a gene: 14.

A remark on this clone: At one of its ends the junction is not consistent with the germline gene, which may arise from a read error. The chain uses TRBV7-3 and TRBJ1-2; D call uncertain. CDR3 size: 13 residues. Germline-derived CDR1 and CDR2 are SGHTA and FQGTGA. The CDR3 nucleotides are TGTGCCAGCAGTCGTGGACGGAACTATAGCTACACCTTC. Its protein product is CASSRGRNYSYTF. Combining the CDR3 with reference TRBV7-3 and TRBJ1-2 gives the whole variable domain GAGVSQTPSNKVTEKGKYVELRCDPISGHTALYWYRQSLGQGPEFLIYFQGTGAADDSGLPNDRFFAVRPEGSVSTLKIQRTERGDSAVYLCASSRGRNYSYTFGSGTRLTVV.

The CDR3 nucleotides read TGCAGCGCCTTAGCGGGAGTTAACTACGAGCAGTACTTC. Translation gives CSALAGVNYEQYF. V usage is TRBV29-1 and J usage is TRBJ2-7; 9 bases line up with TRBD2. J lost 3 bases, V lost 7 bases, and 7 bases had no gene match. This CDR3 has 13 residues. Germline values: CDR1 SQVTM, CDR2 ANQGSEA.

CDR3: CALNRDRGSPGANVLTF. DNA for the CDR3: TGTGCCTTAAACCGGGACAGGGGAAGCCCTGGGGCCAACGTCCTGACTTTC. The V and J genes are TRBV30 and TRBJ2-6, with TRBD1 identical over 10 bases. This CDR3 has 17 amino acids. The ends lost 7 bases at V and 2 bases at J; junction bases unmatched: 11. Germline V gene lookup returns CDR1 GTSNPN and CDR2 SVGIG (reference sequence).

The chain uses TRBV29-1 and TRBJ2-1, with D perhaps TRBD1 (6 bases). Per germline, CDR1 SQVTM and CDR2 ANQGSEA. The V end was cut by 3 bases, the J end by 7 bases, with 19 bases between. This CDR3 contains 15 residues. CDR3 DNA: TGCAGCGTTGAGAGACTGGCGACGAGGGGGAATGAGCAGTTCTTC. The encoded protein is CSVERLATRGNEQFF.

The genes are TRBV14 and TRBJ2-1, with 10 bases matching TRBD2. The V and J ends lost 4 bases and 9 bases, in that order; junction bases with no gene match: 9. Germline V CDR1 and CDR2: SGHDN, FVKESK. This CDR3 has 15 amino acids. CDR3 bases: TGTGCCAGCAGCCTGCGGACTAGCGGCCTGTCTGAGCAGTTCTTC. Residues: CASSLRTSGLSEQFF. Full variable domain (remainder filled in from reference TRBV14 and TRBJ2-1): EAGVTQFPSHSVIEKGQTVTLRCDPISGHDNLYWYRRVMGKEIKFLLHFVKESKQDESGMPNNRFLAERTGGTYSTLKVQPAELEDSGVYFCASSLRTSGLSEQFFGPGTRLTVL.

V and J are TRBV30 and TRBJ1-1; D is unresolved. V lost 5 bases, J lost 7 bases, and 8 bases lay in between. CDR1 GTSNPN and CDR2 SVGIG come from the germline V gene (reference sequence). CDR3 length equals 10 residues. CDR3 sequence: CAWGRVEAFF. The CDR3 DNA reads TGTGCCTGGGGGAGAGTTGAAGCTTTCTTT.